The rows below give T cell receptor beta chains drawn from one sample of a study of kidney transplant recipient with SARS-CoV-2 infection. TCRdb passed the reads through MiXCR, listing each CDR3 protein once. Of approximately 240,000 distinct CDR3 sequences listed, 25% to 30% are singletons. This material consisted of a blood sample, taken at baseline and on roughly day 110 from a kidney transplant recipient. The receptors were sampled from a male patient younger than 45 who had COVID-19 and was a kidney transplant recipient. Some T cells may originate from the graft donor. Each CDR3 is given with its conserved first and last residue. The D gene is left open where the match is weak. Clone size is shown for a subset of rows, as once, few, many or a class of expanded clone.

clone_size d_call j_call v_call cdr3_aa cdr3_nt
many TRBD1 TRBJ1-3 TRBV12-3/TRBV12-4 CASRQTGRGGNTIYF TGTGCCAGCAGACAGACAGGGAGGGGTGGAAACACCATATATTTT
many . TRBJ1-2 TRBV7-9 CASSLDTLWYGYTF TGTGCCAGCAGCTTGGATACTCTATGGTATGGCTACACCTTC
few TRBD2 TRBJ2-2 TRBV6-5 CASSRLGLAGAGTGELFF TGTGCCAGCAGTAGACTGGGGCTAGCGGGAGCAGGTACCGGGGAGCTGTTTTTT
. . TRBJ1-4 TRBV5-5 CASSPPEGHLEELFF TGTGCCAGCAGCCCTCCAGAGGGACACCTTGAAGAACTGTTTTTT
many TRBD1 TRBJ2-2 TRBV7-9 CASSFLTGDTGELFF TGTGCCAGCAGCTTCCTGACAGGGGACACCGGGGAGCTGTTTTTT
many . TRBJ1-2 TRBV11-2 CASSVVETSRKTYGYTF TGTGCCAGCAGCGTCGTGGAAACAAGCAGAAAGACCTATGGCTACACCTTC
. TRBD2 TRBJ2-5 TRBV6-1 CASSGGGGQETQYF TGTGCCAGCAGTGGGGGGGGGGGCCAAGAGACCCAGTACTTC
many . TRBJ1-2 TRBV5-1 CASCGGSVRKTYGYTF TGCGCCAGCTGCGGGGGATCGGTTCGAAAGACCTATGGCTACACCTTC
many . TRBJ1-3 TRBV5-1 CASSLSGRAENTIYF TGCGCCAGCAGCTTGTCGGGGAGGGCCGAGAACACCATATATTTT
many . TRBJ1-2 TRBV7-2 CASSKEVRDGKTYGYTF TGTGCCAGCAGCAAAGAAGTCAGAGACGGAAAGACCTATGGCTACACCTTC
many . TRBJ2-1 TRBV7-6 CASSPRRYNEQFF TGTGCCAGCAGCCCGAGGCGTTACAATGAGCAGTTCTTC
many . TRBJ2-3 TRBV21-1 CASSMGIATVMQDTQYF TGTGCCAGCAGCATGGGTATAGCTACAGTCATGCAAGATACGCAGTATTTT
. TRBD1 TRBJ2-5 TRBV7-3 CASSRDRSETQYF TGTGCCAGCAGCAGGGACAGGAGCGAGACCCAGTACTTC
few . TRBJ2-1 TRBV25-1 CASSEYGFGGPNEQFF TGTGCCAGCAGTGAATATGGTTTTGGTGGCCCCAATGAGCAGTTCTTC
. . TRBJ1-2 TRBV11-3 CASSRVYDLGKTYGYAF TGTGCCAGCAGCCGTGTCTACGATCTCGGAAAGACCTATGGCTACGCCTTC
many . TRBJ1-2 TRBV6-5 CASSGGAGGNYGYTF TGTGCCAGCAGTGGGGGTGCGGGGGGCAACTATGGCTACACCTTC
many . TRBJ2-2 TRBV7-6 CASSLPGSTGELFF TGTGCCAGCAGTCTCCCCGGGAGCACCGGGGAGCTGTTTTTT
many . TRBJ2-3 TRBV9 CASSVGRGFTDTQYF TGTGCCAGCAGCGTAGGTAGGGGTTTTACAGATACGCAGTATTTT